Below, one T cell receptor beta chain is given with its context. Its antigen is currently unknown. A junction end diverges from the germline sequence, so it may reflect a read error. The entry originates in a study of identical twins. CDR1 and CDR2 (germline): SGHRS, YFSETQ. This CDR3 comprises 16 residues. General study points: The study found weaker excess twin sharing in beta out-of-frame sequences. Analyses of zero insertions could, in part, be confounded by invariant MAIT and iNKT cells.

Unique molecular identifiers were present on cDNA, and template switching added a universal primer site. Each CDR3 protein gets one entry after TCRdb re-called the 5' RACE reads with MiXCR. The repertoire has 1.5 million to 2 million distinct CDR3 sequences, under 35% of them found once; the top ten carry 0.25% to 0.3%. The sample comprised cord blood. The receptor was isolated from a newborn girl in good health. The rearrangement uses TRBV5-1 and TRBJ2-1, with TRBD2 identical over 8 bases. CDR3 sequence reads: CASRLASGSAYNEQFF. CDR3 coding DNA: TGCGCCAGCAGATTGGCCAGCGGGAGCGCCTACAATGAGCAGTTCTTC.